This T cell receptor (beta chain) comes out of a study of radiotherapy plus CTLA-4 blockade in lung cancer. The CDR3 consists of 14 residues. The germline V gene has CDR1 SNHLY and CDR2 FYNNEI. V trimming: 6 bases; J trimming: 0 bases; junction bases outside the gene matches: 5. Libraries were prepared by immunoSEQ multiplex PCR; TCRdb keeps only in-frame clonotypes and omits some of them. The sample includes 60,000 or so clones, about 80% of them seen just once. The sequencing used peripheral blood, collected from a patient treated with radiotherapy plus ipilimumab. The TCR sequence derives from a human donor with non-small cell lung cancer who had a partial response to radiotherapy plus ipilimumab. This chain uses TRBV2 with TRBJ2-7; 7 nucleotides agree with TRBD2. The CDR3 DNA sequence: TGTGCCAGCAGCCGCGGGGGAACCTCCTACGAGCAGTACTTC. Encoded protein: CASSRGGTSYEQYF.